Detailed here is one T cell receptor (beta chain). Allocation to cohorts depended on clinical history reported by the participants. Each exposed participant met a COVID-19 case in the 2 weeks preceding study entry. This sample is part of a study of blood T cell repertoires in COVID-19. Whole-study context: Samples came from the United States, Italy and Spain, spanning acute and convalescent COVID-19.

TCRdb's table, derived via immunoSEQ multiplex PCR, lists solely in-frame clones and lacks some. The table includes around 190,000 clones, 80% to 85% detected once. Source material: PBMCs or T cells enriched from blood (not recorded which). This clonotype was obtained from a woman under 40 who had been exposed to COVID-19.

CDR3 protein: CASNYLAGGTYNEQFF. The CDR3 nucleotides are TGTGCCAGCAATTACCTAGCGGGGGGGACCTACAATGAGCAGTTCTTC. This chain joins TRBV2 and TRBJ2-1; 12 bases align to TRBD2. The CDR3 has 16 amino acids. CDR1 and CDR2 (germline): SNHLY, FYNNEI. V trimming: 7 bases; J trimming: 2 bases; junction bases outside the gene matches: 6.